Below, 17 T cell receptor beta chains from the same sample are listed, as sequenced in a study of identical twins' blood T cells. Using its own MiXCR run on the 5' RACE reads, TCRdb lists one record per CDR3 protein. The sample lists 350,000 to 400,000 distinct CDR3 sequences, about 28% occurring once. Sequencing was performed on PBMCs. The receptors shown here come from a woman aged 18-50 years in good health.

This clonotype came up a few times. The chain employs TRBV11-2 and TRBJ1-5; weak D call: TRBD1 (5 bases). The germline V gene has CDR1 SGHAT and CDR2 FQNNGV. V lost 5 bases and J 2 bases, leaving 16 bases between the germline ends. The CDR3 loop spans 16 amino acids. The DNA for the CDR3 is TGTGCCAGCAGCCACCCCAGTGGGGGGGGCAATCAGCCCCAGCATTTT. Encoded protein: CASSHPSGGGNQPQHF.

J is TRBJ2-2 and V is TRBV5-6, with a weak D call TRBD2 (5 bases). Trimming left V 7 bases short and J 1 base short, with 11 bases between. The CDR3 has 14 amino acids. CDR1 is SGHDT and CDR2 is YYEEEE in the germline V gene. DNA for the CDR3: TGTGCCAGCCGACCCCGGGAGAACACCGGGGAGCTGTTTTTT. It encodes CASRPRENTGELFF.

CDR3 amino acids: CASRQGGNTDTQYF. CDR3 coding DNA: TGTGCCAGTAGGCAAGGAGGTAACACAGATACGCAGTATTTT. The chain joins TRBV19 to TRBJ2-3; possible D gene TRBD2, 5 bases. The CDR3 runs to 14 residues. CDR1 is LNHDA, CDR2 SQIVND, per germline (reference sequence). Deletions cut 6 bases from V and 2 bases from J, with 12 bases between. The entire variable domain, with the rest obtained from reference TRBV19 and TRBJ2-3, is as follows: DGGITQSPKYLFRKEGQNVTLSCEQNLNHDAMYWYRQDPGQGLRLIYYSQIVNDFQKGDIAEGYSVSREKKESFPLTVTSAQKNPTAFYLCASRQGGNTDTQYFGPGTRLTVL.

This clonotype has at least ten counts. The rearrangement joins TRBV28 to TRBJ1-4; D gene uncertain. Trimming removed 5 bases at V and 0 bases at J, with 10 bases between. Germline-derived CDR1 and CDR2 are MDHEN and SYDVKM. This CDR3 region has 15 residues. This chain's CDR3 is CASSPGGATNEKLFF. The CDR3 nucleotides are TGTGCCAGCAGTCCCGGCGGTGCAACTAATGAAAAACTGTTTTTT.

The CDR3 protein is CASSASSGAHYGYTF. CDR3 coding DNA: TGTGCCAGCAGTGCCTCCTCAGGGGCACACTATGGCTACACCTTC. This sequence joins TRBV28 and TRBJ1-2; TRBD1 is a possible D gene (6 bases). CDR3 length equals 15 residues. Trimming shortened V by 5 bases and J by 3 bases, and 16 bases separated the two germline ends. From germline, CDR1 is MDHEN and CDR2 SYDVKM.

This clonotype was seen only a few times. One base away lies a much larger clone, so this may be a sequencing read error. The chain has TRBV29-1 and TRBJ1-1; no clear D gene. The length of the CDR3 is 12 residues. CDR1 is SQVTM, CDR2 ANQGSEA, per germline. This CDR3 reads CSVGRANTEALF. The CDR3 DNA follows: TGCAGCGTTGGACGGGCGAACACTGAAGCTCTCTTT.

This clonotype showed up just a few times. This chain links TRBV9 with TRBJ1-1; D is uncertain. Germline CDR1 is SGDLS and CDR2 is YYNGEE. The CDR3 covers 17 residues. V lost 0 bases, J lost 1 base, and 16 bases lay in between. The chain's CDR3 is CASSVEALGSANTEAFF. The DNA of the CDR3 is TGTGCCAGCAGCGTAGAAGCGTTGGGCAGCGCGAACACTGAAGCTTTCTTT.

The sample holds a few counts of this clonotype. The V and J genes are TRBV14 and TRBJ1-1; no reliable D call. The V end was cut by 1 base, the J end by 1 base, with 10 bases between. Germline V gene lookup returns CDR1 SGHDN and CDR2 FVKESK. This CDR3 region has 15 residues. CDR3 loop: CASSQVKAGNTEAFF. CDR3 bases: TGTGCCAGCAGCCAAGTGAAGGCAGGGAACACTGAAGCTTTCTTT.

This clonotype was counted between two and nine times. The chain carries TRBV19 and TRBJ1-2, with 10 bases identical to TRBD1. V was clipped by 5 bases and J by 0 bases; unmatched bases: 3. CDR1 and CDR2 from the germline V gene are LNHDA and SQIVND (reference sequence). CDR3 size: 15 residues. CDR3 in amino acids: CASSVDRGTNYGYTF. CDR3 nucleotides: TGTGCCAGTAGTGTGGACAGGGGGACTAACTATGGCTACACCTTC.

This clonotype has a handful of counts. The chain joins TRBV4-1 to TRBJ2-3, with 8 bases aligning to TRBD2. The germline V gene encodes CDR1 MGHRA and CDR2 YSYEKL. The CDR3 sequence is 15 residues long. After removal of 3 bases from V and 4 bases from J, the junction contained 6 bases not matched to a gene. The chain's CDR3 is CASSQSGRDSDTQYF. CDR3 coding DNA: TGCGCCAGCAGCCAGAGCGGGAGAGATTCAGATACGCAGTATTTT.

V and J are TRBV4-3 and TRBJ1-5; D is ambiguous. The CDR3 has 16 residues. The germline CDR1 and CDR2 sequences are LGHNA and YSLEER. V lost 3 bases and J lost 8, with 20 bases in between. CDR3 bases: TGCGCCAGCAGCCAGTCGGTGTCGGGCCATGATGAGCCCCAGCATTTT. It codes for CASSQSVSGHDEPQHF.

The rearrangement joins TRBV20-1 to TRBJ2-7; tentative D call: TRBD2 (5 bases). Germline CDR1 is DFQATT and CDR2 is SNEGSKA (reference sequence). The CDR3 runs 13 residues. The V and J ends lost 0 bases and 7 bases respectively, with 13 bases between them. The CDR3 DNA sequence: TGCAGTGCTAGAGAATCGGGGATCGGAGAGCAGTACTTC. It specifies CSARESGIGEQYF.

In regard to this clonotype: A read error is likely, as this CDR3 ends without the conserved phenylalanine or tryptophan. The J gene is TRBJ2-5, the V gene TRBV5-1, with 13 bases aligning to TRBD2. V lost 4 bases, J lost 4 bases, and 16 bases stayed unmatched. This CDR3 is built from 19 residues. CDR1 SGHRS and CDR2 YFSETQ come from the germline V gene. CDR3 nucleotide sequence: TGCGCCAGCAGCCACGGCCGACTAGCGGGAGGTGATGGTGGAGAGACCCAGTACCTC. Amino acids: CASSHGRLAGGDGGETQYL.

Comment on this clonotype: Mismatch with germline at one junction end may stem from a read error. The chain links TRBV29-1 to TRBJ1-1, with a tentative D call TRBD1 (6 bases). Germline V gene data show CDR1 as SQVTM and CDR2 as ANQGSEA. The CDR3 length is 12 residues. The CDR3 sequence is CTVLRGDTKAFF. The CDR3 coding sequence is TGCACCGTCCTCCGGGGGGACACTAAAGCTTTCTTT.

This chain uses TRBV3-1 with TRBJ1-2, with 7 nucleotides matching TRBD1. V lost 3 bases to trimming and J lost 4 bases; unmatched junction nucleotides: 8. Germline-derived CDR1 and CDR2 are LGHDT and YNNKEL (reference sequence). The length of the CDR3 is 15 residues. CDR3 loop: CASSQDGQALYGYTF. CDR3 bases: TGTGCCAGCAGCCAGGATGGACAGGCACTCTATGGCTACACCTTC.

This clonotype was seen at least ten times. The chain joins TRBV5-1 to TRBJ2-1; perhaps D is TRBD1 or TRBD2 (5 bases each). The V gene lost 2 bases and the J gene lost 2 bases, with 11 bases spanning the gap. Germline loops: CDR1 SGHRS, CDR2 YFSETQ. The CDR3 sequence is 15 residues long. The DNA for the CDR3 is TGCGCCAGCAGCTTAGTGGGGGAACCCTACAATGAGCAGTTCTTC. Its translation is CASSLVGEPYNEQFF.

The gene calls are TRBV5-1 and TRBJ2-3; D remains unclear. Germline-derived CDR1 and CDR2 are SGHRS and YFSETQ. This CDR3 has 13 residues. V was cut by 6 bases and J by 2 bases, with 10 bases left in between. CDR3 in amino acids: CASTSLPTDTQYF. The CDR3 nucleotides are TGCGCCAGCACCTCCCTACCCACAGATACGCAGTATTTT. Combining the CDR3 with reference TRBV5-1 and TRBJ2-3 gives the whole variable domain KAGVTQTPRYLIKTRGQQVTLSCSPISGHRSVSWYQQTPGQGLQFLFEYFSETQRNKGNFPGRFSGRQFSNSRSEMNVSTLELGDSALYLCASTSLPTDTQYFGPGTRLTVL.